This TCR beta chain originates from a study of metastatic and nonmetastatic thyroid tumors (dated by TCRdb to the early 2020s). Regarding the research as a whole: The researchers compared repertoires between peripheral blood samples and tumor or nodule tissue samples from patients with malignant or benign thyroid disease.

No patient had received any treatment before thyroid surgery. Patient clinical samples collected from about 2011 to 2019 were retrospectively analysed using T-cell receptor beta sequencing. Findings and caveats that apply to the study as a whole: In both blood and tumor samples, malignant tumors were reported to have significantly higher TCR beta diversity than benign nodules.

The library was prepared using PCR. Instrument used: Illumina HiSeq 4000. High-throughput sequencing was used to profile the TCR beta-chain CDR3 region of each patient. Concerning the study's data processing: The researchers built a classifier to tell apart papillary thyroid cancer patients with distant metastasis, based on CDR3 differences among clinicopathological groups. The Shannon index was used to measure repertoire diversity, and the Morisita-Horn index was used to measure how similar tumor and blood repertoires were. TCRdb's own reprocessing of the public reads used fastp at Q25 and MiXCR and kept productive beta chains. In this record, the V and J calls reflect TCRdb's handling and not the investigators' own analysis. In this sample the table shows about 20,000 clones, approximately 15% of which occur a single time. The ten largest make up about 10% of the sample. The CDR3, cysteine through phenylalanine, is 16 amino acids long. The CDR3 DNA has 48 bases and is translated from base 1. The CDR1 and CDR2 encoded by the germline V gene (reference sequence) are MNHEY and SMNVEV. V is pruned by 3 bases and J by 7 bases, leaving 11 bases of the junction without a gene match.

This clone is regarded as medium-sized (0.01 to 0.1%). Its recognized antigen is unknown. It has no much larger one-base neighbor in the sample; base qualities were not kept. The sequence links TRBV27 to TRBJ2-2; 7 of the junction bases match TRBD1. This clonotype was sampled from a female donor with papillary thyroid cancer or a benign thyroid nodule (not recorded which). Some clones in this sample may be carry-over from other donors' samples. Sequenced input: tumor tissue. CDR3 protein: CASSFQDRLRGGELFF. At the DNA level, the sequence is TGTGCCAGCAGTTTCCAGGACAGGCTCCGGGGCGGGGAGCTGTTTTTT.